Described below is a single T cell receptor beta chain sequence and its context. How the authors handled the data: For nucleated cells, counts were estimated from reference gene primer amplification. Sequencing was performed with immunoSEQ multiplex PCR; in TCRdb, only in-frame clones are kept and a portion is missing. That table is the source of V, J and clone size, and D and trimming were worked out from the DNA. This table has 100,000 to 150,000 clones, 88% appearing once. The CDR3 runs to 16 residues. V was clipped by 5 bases and J by 0 bases; unmatched bases: 7. Germline CDR1 reads SEHNR; CDR2 reads FQNEAQ (reference sequence). These data originate in a study of blood T cell repertoires in COVID-19. Across the whole study: The samples span acute and convalescent COVID-19 from the United States, Italy and Spain. Nucleic acid was either cDNA or gDNA, and it came from T cells, B-cell-depleted T cells, or PBMCs.

The source is a human donor in a cohort sampled during active COVID-19. The chain couples TRBV7-9 to TRBJ2-1; 7 bases align to TRBD1. The sequenced sample consisted of peripheral blood. The CDR3 coding sequence is TGTGCCAGCAGCCCGAAACAGGGGAGCTCCTACAATGAGCAGTTCTTC. This sequence encodes CASSPKQGSSYNEQFF. Full variable domain (rest looked up from reference TRBV7-9 and TRBJ2-1): DTGVSQNPRHKITKRGQNVTFRCDPISEHNRLYWYRQTLGQGPEFLTYFQNEAQLEKSRLLSDRFSAERPKGSFSTLEIQRTEQGDSAMYLCASSPKQGSSYNEQFFGPGTRLTVL.